The present TCR beta chain was sequenced within a study of shared clonotypes between healthy human individuals. V was cut by 0 bases and J by 8 bases, with 10 bases left in between. In germline, CDR1 is GTSNPN, CDR2 SVGIG (reference sequence). This CDR3 has 12 amino acids. Data came from immunoSEQ multiplex PCR; TCRdb stores just in-frame clones and leaves some out. The sample has 650,000 to 800,000 clones, over 55% seen once. V and J are TRBV30 and TRBJ1-1; D gene ambiguous. Sequenced input: memory CD4+ T cells sorted from blood. Subset: CD45RA-negative fraction. This TCR was sampled from a woman between 25 and 40 years old in good health. The CDR3 nucleotides read TGTGCCTGGAGTGTACGGGTTTTCGAAGCTTTCTTT. Translating it yields CAWSVRVFEAFF.